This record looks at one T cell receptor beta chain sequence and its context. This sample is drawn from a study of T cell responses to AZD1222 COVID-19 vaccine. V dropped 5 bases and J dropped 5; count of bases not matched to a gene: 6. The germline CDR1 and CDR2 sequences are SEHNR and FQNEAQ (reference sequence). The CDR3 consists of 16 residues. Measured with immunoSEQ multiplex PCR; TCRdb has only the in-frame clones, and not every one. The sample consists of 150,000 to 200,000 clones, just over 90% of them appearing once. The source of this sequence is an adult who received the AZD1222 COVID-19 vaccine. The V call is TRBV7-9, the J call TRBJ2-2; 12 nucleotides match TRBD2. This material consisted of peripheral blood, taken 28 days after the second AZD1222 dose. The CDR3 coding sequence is TGTGCCAGCAGCCTAACTAGCGGGAGGTTGACCGGGGAGCTGTTTTTT. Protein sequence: CASSLTSGRLTGELFF.